The next 9 T cell receptor beta chains were all read from a single sample in a study of cytomegalovirus exposure and HLA in healthy donors. PCR was performed using 60 Vbeta and 13 Jbeta primers. The repertoire was sequenced with immunoSEQ multiplex PCR; TCRdb's copy has only in-frame clones and lacks some. The sample records 170,000 or so clones, 70% to 90% being singletons. Material for sequencing was PBMCs. The receptors come from a girl under 18 in good health and CMV-seropositive.

This clone was seen just once. The chain couples TRBV14 to TRBJ1-1; D is possibly TRBD1 (6 bases). Trimming took off 4 bases at V and 0 bases at J, with 12 bases between the two ends. This CDR3 has 15 residues. CDR1 is SGHDN and CDR2 is FVKESK in the germline V gene. CDR3 DNA sequence: TGTGCCAGCAGCCCGTACAGGGACCTGAACACTGAAGCTTTCTTT. Protein product: CASSPYRDLNTEAFF.

This clone was counted once. The chain links TRBV5-1 to TRBJ2-1, with 10 bases matching TRBD2. Germline V gives CDR1 SGHRS, CDR2 YFSETQ. The CDR3 is 16 amino acids. Trimming at V came to 4 bases and at J to 7 bases, leaving 11 bases not matched to a gene. This chain's CDR3 is CASSVGPAGGPNEQFF. DNA for the CDR3: TGCGCCAGCAGCGTCGGCCCAGCGGGGGGGCCAAATGAGCAGTTCTTC.

The chain couples TRBV19 to TRBJ2-2, with D possibly matching TRBD1 (6 bases). Looked up from germline, CDR1 is LNHDA and CDR2 is SQIVND (reference sequence). The CDR3 contains 16 residues. The V end was cut by 6 bases, the J end by 4 bases, with 18 bases between. Written as DNA, the CDR3 is TGTGCCAGTAGGAAACAGGGATATAGGGGCACCGGGGAGCTGTTTTTT. Translation: CASRKQGYRGTGELFF.

V and J are TRBV6-4 and TRBJ1-6; D is uncertain. Germline CDR1 MRHNA, CDR2 SNTAGT. The CDR3 has 15 amino acids. The V end was cut by 0 bases, the J end by 5 bases, with 8 bases between. The CDR3 nucleotides are TGTGCCAGCAGTGACTCGAACGGGGATAATTCACCCCTCCACTTT. As protein: CASSDSNGDNSPLHF.

The gene calls are TRBV2 and TRBJ2-4, with 7 positions matching TRBD2. Germline CDR1 SNHLY, CDR2 FYNNEI. Trimming took 3 bases from V and 1 from J; bases not matched to a gene: 3. The CDR3 sequence is 15 residues long. CDR3 coding DNA: TGTGCCAGCAGTGAGTGGGGGGGGGCCAAAAACATTCAGTACTTC. It is translated as CASSEWGGAKNIQYF.

The chain employs TRBV7-2 and TRBJ2-1; 12 bases are a match to TRBD2. The germline gives CDR1 SGHTA, CDR2 FQGNSA. The V gene end was trimmed by 5 bases and the J gene end by 4 bases; junction bases not matched to a gene: 15. The CDR3 has 19 amino acids. The CDR3 nucleotides read TGTGCCAGCAGCCCCCCGGGGCTAGCGGGGGGGTCTGGGTACAATGAGCAGTTCTTC. It translates to CASSPPGLAGGSGYNEQFF.

The rearrangement uses TRBV4-2 and TRBJ2-3; D unresolved. V lost 0 bases and J lost 1, with 2 bases in between. Looked up from germline, CDR1 is LGHNA and CDR2 is YNFKEQ. This CDR3 region has 13 residues. In nucleotides, the CDR3 is TGTGCCAGCAGCCAAGACGGCACAGATACGCAGTATTTT. It yields the protein CASSQDGTDTQYF.

Regarding this clone: One end of the junction varies from germline; a read error may be responsible. This chain joins TRBV7-9 and TRBJ1-5, with TRBD1 matching over 7 bases. The CDR3 is made up of 17 amino acids. The germline CDR1 and CDR2 sequences are SEHNR and FQNEAQ (reference sequence). The CDR3 DNA reads as TGTTCCAGCAGCCAAGAGGCGACAGGGACATTCAATCAGCCCCAGCATTTT. It translates to CSSSQEATGTFNQPQHF.

The V gene is TRBV5-8, the J gene TRBJ1-2; unclear D gene. The V end was cut by 7 bases, the J end by 4 bases, with 20 bases between. CDR3 length: 15 amino acids. Germline V lookup: CDR1 SGHTS, CDR2 YDEGEE. The CDR3 bases are TGTGCCAGCGGAACGTCAGCGGAAGTTTTCTATGGCTACACCTTC. Amino acids: CASGTSAEVFYGYTF.